Below, 26 T cell receptor beta chains from the same sample are listed, as sequenced in a study of blood T cell repertoires in COVID-19. The method was immunoSEQ multiplex PCR; TCRdb's version includes in-frame clones alone and lacks a portion of them. The table includes 200,000 to 250,000 clones, 88% detected once. Sequencing was performed on peripheral blood. All receptors derive from a man aged 18 to 29 with active or convalescent COVID-19.

The chain uses TRBV19 and TRBJ1-2, with 8 bases fitting TRBD1. Germline trimming cut 6 bases from V and 6 bases from J; bases unmatched to any gene: 6. Germline CDR1 LNHDA, CDR2 SQIVND (reference sequence). The CDR3 has 13 amino acids. In nucleotides, the CDR3 is TGTGCCAGTAGAACCCCAGGGGGCAATGGCTACACCTTC. This encodes CASRTPGGNGYTF.

The CDR3 DNA sequence: TGTGCCAGCAGTCCGGTGACTAGCGGCGAGGGCGAGCAGTACTTC. Amino acid sequence: CASSPVTSGEGEQYF. V usage is TRBV27 and J usage is TRBJ2-7; 9 bases fit TRBD2. This CDR3 region has 15 residues. J lost 6 bases, V lost 5 bases, and 11 bases had no gene match. Germline-derived CDR1 and CDR2 are MNHEY and SMNVEV (reference sequence).

The chain joins TRBV6-5 to TRBJ1-6, with 8 positions matching TRBD1. The CDR3 extends over 14 amino acids. With V trimmed by 0 bases and J by 11 bases, 3 bases remained unmatched. Germline loops: CDR1 MNHEY, CDR2 SVGAGI. The CDR3 DNA reads as TGTGCCAGCAGTTACTCCGGACAGGGAGCACCCCTCCACTTT. Amino acid sequence: CASSYSGQGAPLHF.

This sequence joins TRBV7-9 and TRBJ1-1; D ambiguous. Trimming removed 1 base from V and 2 bases from J, with 8 bases in between. The CDR3 has 14 residues. CDR1 SEHNR and CDR2 FQNEAQ come from the germline V gene (reference sequence). This chain's CDR3 is CASSLVAENTEAFF. As DNA, the CDR3 is TGTGCCAGCAGCTTAGTGGCGGAAAACACTGAAGCTTTCTTT.

The rearrangement joins TRBV5-1 to TRBJ2-1, with 7 positions matching TRBD1. V gave up 4 bases and J gave up 7 bases; unmatched junction bases: 17. Germline-derived CDR1 and CDR2 are SGHRS and YFSETQ. The CDR3 covers 17 residues. As DNA, the CDR3 is TGCGCCAGCAGCCTAAGGACAGGTACGGGCATGGGGAATGAGCAGTTCTTC. It yields the protein CASSLRTGTGMGNEQFF.

This clone was seen a few times. The chain links TRBV30 to TRBJ1-1; no clear D. There are 13 residues in the CDR3. The germline CDR1 and CDR2 sequences are GTSNPN and SVGIG (reference sequence). The V end lost 3 bases, the J end lost 4 bases, and 12 bases lay between the germline ends. CDR3 residues: CAWRGAGTTEAFF. Here the CDR3 DNA reads TGTGCCTGGAGGGGAGCGGGAACCACTGAAGCTTTCTTT.

There are a few counts of this clone. This chain joins TRBV19 and TRBJ1-2; D is undetermined. CDR3 size: 14 residues. V was trimmed by 2 bases and J by 0 bases, leaving 7 bases between them. In germline, CDR1 is LNHDA, CDR2 SQIVND (reference sequence). The CDR3 region has the DNA TGTGCCAGTAGTATACAGGCCACTAACTATGGCTACACCTTC. It translates to CASSIQATNYGYTF.

The chain employs TRBV6-5 and TRBJ1-4; D uncertain. This CDR3 has 13 residues. Trimming stripped 8 bases from V and 1 base from J, with 8 bases between. The germline gives CDR1 MNHEY, CDR2 SVGAGI. This CDR3 reads CASRVGTNEKLFF. CDR3 coding DNA: TGTGCCAGCCGGGTGGGAACTAATGAAAAACTGTTTTTT.

The CDR3, as DNA: TGTGCCAGCAGCGTCACAGCAAACACTGAAGCTTTCTTT. Amino acids: CASSVTANTEAFF. This chain connects TRBV9 to TRBJ1-1; the D is unclear. This CDR3 is built from 13 residues. The germline gives CDR1 SGDLS, CDR2 YYNGEE. Between the trimmed V and J ends, which lost 2 bases and 2 bases, there was a span of 7 bases.

The chain has TRBV19 and TRBJ1-1, with TRBD1 identical over 12 bases. The CDR3 has 15 residues. Trimming took 5 bases from V and 5 from J; bases not matched to a gene: 6. The V gene's germline CDR1 is LNHDA and CDR2 SQIVND (reference sequence). The CDR3 region is CASSVLGQGATEAFF. The CDR3 DNA reads as TGTGCCAGTAGTGTGCTGGGACAGGGGGCAACTGAAGCTTTCTTT.

V is TRBV15 and J is TRBJ2-2, with a weak D call TRBD2 (6 bases). With 1 base removed from V and 1 base from J, the gap between germline ends came to 13 bases. The CDR3 runs 17 residues. Germline lookup yields CDR1 LNHNV and CDR2 YYDKDF (reference sequence). The CDR3 reads CATSRGSRGLNTGELFF. The CDR3 nucleotides read TGTGCCACCAGCAGAGGGTCCCGGGGGTTGAACACCGGGGAGCTGTTTTTT.

The chain links TRBV19 to TRBJ2-1; maybe TRBD1 (6 bases). Trimming pared 2 bases from V and 3 bases from J, leaving 14 bases between. This CDR3 is built from 16 residues. The germline V gene has CDR1 LNHDA and CDR2 SQIVND (reference sequence). The CDR3 loop reads CASSIMGAGSYNEQFF. The CDR3, as DNA: TGTGCCAGTAGTATAATGGGGGCAGGAAGCTACAATGAGCAGTTCTTC.

The chain couples TRBV18 to TRBJ2-1; 7 nucleotides agree with TRBD2. This CDR3 has 16 amino acids. Germline V CDR1 and CDR2: KGHSH, LQKENI. The junction had 13 bases not matched to a gene; V was cut back by 2 bases and J by 9 bases. The CDR3, as DNA: TGTGCCAGCTCACCAACACCCCGGGGGGTTTTGGGTGAGCAGTTCTTC. Translated, it gives CASSPTPRGVLGEQFF.

The gene calls are TRBV7-9 and TRBJ1-1; no clear D. The CDR3 has 15 amino acids. Trimming cost V 3 bases and J 1 base, with 12 bases left between them. Germline CDR1 SEHNR, CDR2 FQNEAQ (reference sequence). CDR3 nucleotides: TGTGCCAGCAGCTTCGTCAACACCTGGAACACTGAAGCTTTCTTT. This codes for CASSFVNTWNTEAFF.

The V gene is TRBV5-4, the J gene TRBJ2-5; D is unclear. The germline V gene encodes CDR1 SGHNT and CDR2 YYREEE (reference sequence). The CDR3 extends over 13 amino acids. V lost 0 bases to trimming and J lost 4 bases, with 7 bases between them. The CDR3 is CASSLASGETQYF. The CDR3 DNA is TGTGCCAGCAGCTTGGCGTCGGGAGAGACCCAGTACTTC. Using reference TRBV5-4 and TRBJ2-5 for the parts outside the CDR3, the full variable domain is ETGVTQSPTHLIKTRGQQVTLRCSSQSGHNTVSWYQQALGQGPQFIFQYYREEENGRGNFPPRFSGLQFPNYSSELNVNALELDDSALYLCASSLASGETQYFGPGTRLLVL.

The chain employs TRBV11-2 and TRBJ2-7; D perhaps matches TRBD2 (6 bases). Germline-derived CDR1 and CDR2 are SGHAT and FQNNGV. V was shortened by 5 bases and J by 6 bases, with 11 bases between the two germline ends. There are 12 residues in the CDR3. Here the CDR3 DNA reads TGTGCCAGCAGCCAACTAGCTTCCGAGCAGTACTTC. Residues: CASSQLASEQYF.

The V gene is TRBV30, the J gene TRBJ1-5, with D possibly being TRBD1 (6 bases). This CDR3 is 15 amino acids long. Germline V gene data show CDR1 as GTSNPN and CDR2 as SVGIG (reference sequence). Trimming took off 2 bases at V and 2 bases at J, with 13 bases between the two ends. The CDR3 DNA reads as TGTGCCTGGAGTACAGGGCACGATGGCAATCAGCCCCAGCATTTT. Its protein is CAWSTGHDGNQPQHF.

The gene calls are TRBV12-5 and TRBJ2-7; 9 bases map to TRBD2. With 1 base clipped from V and 6 bases from J, the junction kept 7 bases outside the gene matches. Germline CDR1 LGHNT, CDR2 FRNRAP. The CDR3 extends over 15 amino acids. CDR3 protein: CASGLAPGLAGEQYF. CDR3 DNA: TGTGCTAGTGGTTTGGCGCCGGGACTAGCCGGCGAGCAGTACTTC.

The chain carries TRBV9 and TRBJ2-2; TRBD2 matches at 8 bases. The CDR3 has 15 residues. V shed 4 bases and J 7 bases; nucleotides not matched to a gene: 9. Per the germline V gene, CDR1 is SGDLS and CDR2 is YYNGEE. The CDR3 DNA reads as TGTGCCAGCAGCCCTGATGGACTAGCTGACGGGGAGCTGTTTTTT. Translation: CASSPDGLADGELFF. Complete variable domain (other parts from reference TRBV9 and TRBJ2-2): DSGVTQTPKHLITATGQRVTLRCSPRSGDLSVYWYQQSLDQGLQFLIQYYNGEERAKGNILERFSAQQFPDLHSELNLSSLELGDSALYFCASSPDGLADGELFFGEGSRLTVL.

The gene calls are TRBV19 and TRBJ2-7, with a tentative D call TRBD1 (5 bases). Germline V gene data show CDR1 as LNHDA and CDR2 as SQIVND (reference sequence). Between the trimmed V and J ends, which lost 3 bases and 2 bases, there was a span of 17 bases. The CDR3 runs to 16 residues. The CDR3 sequence: CASSMVGAPEPYEQYF. Written as DNA, the CDR3 is TGTGCCAGTAGTATGGTAGGGGCCCCAGAGCCCTACGAGCAGTACTTC.

CDR3 bases: TGTGCCGCCCAAAGAGGCTCTGGGGCCAACGTCCTGACTTTC. Translated: CAAQRGSGANVLTF. The V call is TRBV19, the J call TRBJ2-6; D gene ambiguous. The V end was cut by 11 bases, the J end by 0 bases, with 11 bases between. Germline CDR1 and CDR2: LNHDA and SQIVND (reference sequence). This CDR3 has 14 residues.

This chain links TRBV2 with TRBJ2-5; TRBD2 is a possible D gene (5 bases). Trimming took 6 bases from V and 3 from J, leaving 17 bases between them. The CDR3 consists of 15 residues. Germline V gene data show CDR1 as SNHLY and CDR2 as FYNNEI. The CDR3 is CASRLLVRGEETQYF. As DNA, the CDR3 is TGTGCCAGCAGGCTCCTGGTACGGGGTGAAGAGACCCAGTACTTC.

The DNA of the CDR3 is TGTGCCAGCAGCCTAAGCGGCCAGATGAACACTGAAGCTTTCTTT. Its protein product is CASSLSGQMNTEAFF. The chain recombines TRBV5-5 with TRBJ1-1; D gene unclear. Germline loops: CDR1 SGHKS, CDR2 YYEKEE (reference sequence). The V gene lost 4 bases and the J gene lost 0 bases, with 13 bases spanning the gap. The CDR3 contains 15 residues.

V usage is TRBV4-3 and J usage is TRBJ2-3, with 9 nucleotides matching TRBD2. The CDR3 loop spans 16 amino acids. Germline CDR1 LGHNA, CDR2 YSLEER. J gave up 2 bases and V 1 base, and 4 bases lay outside the gene matches. CDR3: CASSQGLAGYTDTQYF. For the CDR3, the DNA is TGCGCCAGCAGCCAAGGCCTAGCGGGGTACACAGATACGCAGTATTTT.

This clone was found once. The chain joins TRBV5-1 to TRBJ1-4, with 7 bases lining up with TRBD1. Germline-derived CDR1 and CDR2 are SGHRS and YFSETQ. With 2 bases clipped from V and 5 bases from J, the junction kept 3 bases outside the gene matches. The CDR3 covers 14 residues. The CDR3 DNA sequence: TGCGCCAGCAGCTTACAGGGGTCCAATGAAAAACTGTTTTTT. This translates into CASSLQGSNEKLFF.

This chain uses TRBV7-8 with TRBJ2-1; 10 positions match TRBD2. Germline lookup yields CDR1 SGHVS and CDR2 FQNEAQ. This CDR3 comprises 14 residues. The CDR3 sequence is CASSGRAFLNEQFF. For the CDR3, the DNA is TGTGCGTCGAGCGGGAGGGCCTTTCTGAATGAGCAGTTCTTC.